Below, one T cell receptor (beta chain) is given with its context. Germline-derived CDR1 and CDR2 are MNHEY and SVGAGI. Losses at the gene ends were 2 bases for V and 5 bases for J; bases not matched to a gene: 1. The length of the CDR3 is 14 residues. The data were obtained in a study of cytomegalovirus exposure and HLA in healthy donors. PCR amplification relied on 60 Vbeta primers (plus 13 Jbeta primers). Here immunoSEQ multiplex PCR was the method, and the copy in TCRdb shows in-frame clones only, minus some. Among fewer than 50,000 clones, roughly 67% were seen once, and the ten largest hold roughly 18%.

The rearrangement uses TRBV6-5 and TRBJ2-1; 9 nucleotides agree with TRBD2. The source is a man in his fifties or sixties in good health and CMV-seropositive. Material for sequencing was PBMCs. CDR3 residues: CASSYAGGDNEQFF. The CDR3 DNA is TGTGCCAGCAGTTACGCGGGGGGGGACAATGAGCAGTTCTTC.